This T cell receptor beta chain stems from a study of T cell repertoires in cytomegalovirus infection. Study-wide background: CMV infection together with matching HLA type was indicated by public TCR beta signatures.

For this clonotype: Its antigen is as yet unknown.

The CDR3 runs to 15 residues. The germline CDR1 and CDR2 sequences are MGHRA and YSYEKL. Deletions cut 0 bases from V and 2 bases from J, with 7 bases between. Notes on the study in general: Cumulated frequencies of public TCR beta families served to identify carriers of CMV plus the relevant HLA.

MiXCR, run by TCRdb on the reads, gives a single entry per CDR3 protein. The profile shows approximately 74,000 distinct CDR3 sequences, about 37% of them singletons. The clonotype comes from a human donor in good health (CMV status not recorded). Some clones in this sample may be carry-over from other donors' samples. The rearrangement uses TRBV4-1 and TRBJ1-4, with D perhaps TRBD1 (5 bases). Sample: CD8+ T cells from cultured PBMCs, taken from culture after CMV antigen stimulation. For the CDR3, the DNA is TGCGCCAGCAGCCAAGATCCAGGGACTAATGAAAAACTGTTTTTT. It codes for CASSQDPGTNEKLFF.